The 11 T cell receptor beta chains below come from one sample, sequenced in a study of blood T cell repertoires in COVID-19. Measured with immunoSEQ multiplex PCR; TCRdb has only the in-frame clones, and not every one. This sample has 250,000 to 300,000 clones; about 87% occur once, and the top ten carry roughly a tenth. Sequenced material: peripheral blood. These receptors were taken from a woman aged 70-85 years with COVID-19, enrolled during active disease.

CDR3 sequence reads: CASSYFGDGNSYEQYF. The CDR3 bases are TGTGCCAGCAGCTACTTTGGCGACGGGAACTCCTACGAGCAGTACTTC. The chain recombines TRBV7-9 with TRBJ2-7; possibly TRBD2 for D (5 bases). Trimming removed 4 bases from V and 0 bases from J, with 16 bases in between. Germline CDR1 is SEHNR and CDR2 is FQNEAQ (reference sequence). This CDR3 is built from 16 residues.

The chain combines TRBV25-1 with TRBJ1-2; TRBD1 might be the D (5 bases). Germline-derived CDR1 and CDR2 are MGHDK and SYGVNS. Trimming shortened V by 7 bases and J by 13 bases, and 19 bases separated the two germline ends. CDR3 size: 12 residues. CDR3 bases: TGTGCCAGCACCGACCGCAGGGAGGTGGCCACCTTC. Encoded protein: CASTDRREVATF.

The V and J genes are TRBV11-3 and TRBJ2-7; the D gene is possibly TRBD2 (5 bases). Trimming took off 1 base at V and 3 bases at J, with 7 bases between the two ends. Germline V gene lookup returns CDR1 SGHNT and CDR2 YENEEA. This CDR3 has 13 residues. CDR3 sequence reads: CASSLGAGYEQYF. CDR3 DNA: TGTGCCAGCAGCTTAGGTGCGGGCTACGAGCAGTACTTC.

The chain links TRBV7-9 to TRBJ2-7; D is perhaps TRBD1 (5 bases). The V end lost 4 bases, the J end lost 2 bases, and 12 bases lay between the germline ends. The germline V gene encodes CDR1 SEHNR and CDR2 FQNEAQ (reference sequence). CDR3 length: 14 amino acids. CDR3 bases: TGTGCCAGCAGCTCGGTTGACAGAACCTACGAGCAGTACTTC. Translation: CASSSVDRTYEQYF.

The count of this clone is one. The chain recombines TRBV30 with TRBJ2-2, with D possibly matching TRBD1 (5 bases). Germline V gene sequence: CDR1 GTSNPN, CDR2 SVGIG (reference sequence). The CDR3 has 14 residues. V was clipped by 2 bases and J by 2 bases, with 9 bases between them. CDR3 protein: CAWSPRVNTGELFF. The CDR3 DNA sequence: TGTGCCTGGAGTCCCAGGGTCAACACCGGGGAGCTGTTTTTT. The whole variable domain, remainder taken from reference TRBV30 and TRBJ2-2, is SQTIHQWPATLVQPVGSPLSLECTVEGTSNPNLYWYRQAAGRGLQLLFYSVGIGQISSEVPQNLSASRPQDRQFILSSKKLLLSDSGFYLCAWSPRVNTGELFFGEGSRLTVL.

This clone showed up just a few times. The chain uses TRBV7-2 and TRBJ2-2; perhaps TRBD2 as D (6 bases). Trimming removed 5 bases from V and 5 bases from J, with 9 bases in between. The CDR3 has 13 amino acids. Germline CDR1 and CDR2: SGHTA and FQGNSA. CDR3 DNA sequence: TGTGCCAGCAGCAGGGGAGGTACCGGGGAGCTGTTTTTT. Translated: CASSRGGTGELFF.

This chain joins TRBV5-1 and TRBJ2-7, with 9 nucleotides matching TRBD1. CDR3 length equals 14 residues. V trimming: 3 bases; J trimming: 7 bases; junction bases outside the gene matches: 8. Germline V gives CDR1 SGHRS, CDR2 YFSETQ. The CDR3 DNA follows: TGCGCCAGCAGCTGGCCGGGACAGGGCGGAGAGCAGTACTTC. Amino acid sequence: CASSWPGQGGEQYF.

The chain combines TRBV4-2 with TRBJ1-5; D is uncertain. The CDR3 loop spans 14 amino acids. V lost 4 bases and J 2 bases, leaving 9 bases between the germline ends. CDR1 and CDR2 from the germline V gene are LGHNA and YNFKEQ. The CDR3 region is CASSRTGRNQPQHF. The CDR3 DNA follows: TGTGCCAGCAGCCGCACTGGTCGCAATCAGCCCCAGCATTTT.

V gene TRBV2 combines with J gene TRBJ1-1, with D possibly being TRBD1 (6 bases). This CDR3 is 14 amino acids long. Germline V gene sequence: CDR1 SNHLY, CDR2 FYNNEI. Deletions cut 4 bases from V and 5 bases from J, with 14 bases between. As DNA, the CDR3 is TGTGCCAGCAGTGTGTTCGAGGGGGAGACTGAAGCTTTCTTT. It translates to CASSVFEGETEAFF. Full variable domain (missing parts from reference TRBV2 and TRBJ1-1): EPEVTQTPSHQVTQMGQEVILRCVPISNHLYFYWYRQILGQKVEFLVSFYNNEISEKSEIFDDQFSVERPDGSNFTLKIRSTKLEDSAMYFCASSVFEGETEAFFGQGTRLTVV.

This chain links TRBV6-5 with TRBJ1-1; no definite D call. The CDR3 extends over 13 amino acids. The V gene lost 8 bases and the J gene lost 1 base, with 11 bases spanning the gap. Germline CDR1 MNHEY, CDR2 SVGAGI. The CDR3 here is CASRESWNTEAFF. The DNA of the CDR3 is TGTGCCAGCCGAGAAAGTTGGAACACTGAAGCTTTCTTT.

This rearrangement joins TRBV28 to TRBJ2-7; TRBD2 is a possible D gene (5 bases). Germline lookup yields CDR1 MDHEN and CDR2 SYDVKM. Trimming stripped 1 base from V and 9 bases from J, with 10 bases between. The CDR3 loop spans 12 amino acids. The DNA for the CDR3 is TGTGCCAGCAGTTTATTGAGGGCTGGGCAGTACTTC. Protein product: CASSLLRAGQYF.